This T cell receptor (beta chain) emerged from a study of CD8 T cells in Susac syndrome. When the RNA was reverse transcribed, random hexamers were used with an input of about 0.5 to 1 ug. Across 54 Vbeta and 13 Jbeta, TCR beta CDR3 was amplified with immunoSEQ multiplex PCR. TCRdb independently ran MiXCR on the immunoSEQ multiplex PCR reads; one entry per CDR3 protein. The sample shows about 200,000 distinct CDR3 sequences, 90% to 95% of them seen only once. Germline CDR1 is LNHNV and CDR2 is YYDKDF (reference sequence). CDR3 length: 14 amino acids. The V segment lost 1 base and the J segment 7 bases; nucleotides outside the gene matches: 4.

Specimen: CD4+ T cells from PBMCs. V is TRBV15 and J is TRBJ1-5, with TRBD1 matching 7 bases. The source is a human donor in good health. CDR3 sequence reads: CATSRVTGNQPQHF. The CDR3 DNA reads as TGTGCCACCAGCAGAGTGACAGGGAACCAGCCCCAGCATTTT.